This T cell receptor beta chain was identified during a study of T cells expressing NK-cell markers. The CDR3 extends over 14 amino acids. CDR1 is DFQATT and CDR2 is SNEGSKA in the germline V gene (reference sequence). TCRdb processed the 5' RACE reads again and assigns one entry to each CDR3 protein, with no DNA. The table for this sample gives roughly 450,000 distinct CDR3 sequences. Material for sequencing was blood T cells: a sorted CD56 or NKG2C T cell subset, CD4+ or CD8+ T cells, or bulk PBMC T cells (not recorded which). The source is a woman aged 45-59 years in good health. The gene calls are TRBV20-1 and TRBJ2-1; TCRdb calls TRBD2, which cannot be checked without DNA. CDR3 in amino acids: CSASIGRAGNEQFF.